Below are 32 T cell receptor beta chains sequenced from a single sample in a study of cytomegalovirus exposure and HLA in healthy donors. This PCR relied on a set of 60 Vbeta primers and 13 Jbeta primers. Produced via immunoSEQ multiplex PCR; TCRdb's table is partial and in-frame only. The sample holds 110,000 to 150,000 clones; roughly 80% are singletons and the top ten take roughly 2.5%. What was sequenced was PBMCs. The receptors were gathered from a boy between 2 and 10 years old in good health and CMV-seronegative.

V is TRBV5-1 and J is TRBJ2-3; maybe TRBD1 (5 bases). V dropped 0 bases and J dropped 6 bases, with 11 bases sitting between them. There are 14 residues in the CDR3. Germline V gene lookup returns CDR1 SGHRS and CDR2 YFSETQ. CDR3 nucleotides: TGCGCCAGCAGCTTGGGGGGCACTGGTGATACGCAGTATTTT. The encoded protein is CASSLGGTGDTQYF.

This clone was detected once. CDR3 nucleotides: TGTGCCATCAGTGATTTCACAGGGCGAGGTGAGCAGTTCTTC. Protein product: CAISDFTGRGEQFF. The chain carries TRBV10-3 and TRBJ2-1; tentatively, D is TRBD1 (6 bases). CDR1 is ENHRY, CDR2 SYGVKD, per germline. This CDR3 region has 14 residues. With 3 bases removed from V and 9 bases from J, the gap between germline ends came to 15 bases.

The chain links TRBV7-9 to TRBJ1-2, with 9 nucleotides matching TRBD1. Germline-derived CDR1 and CDR2 are SEHNR and FQNEAQ (reference sequence). V shed 5 bases and J 8 bases; nucleotides not matched to a gene: 6. This CDR3 is built from 13 residues. The CDR3 loop reads CASSPRTGEGYTF. The CDR3 region has the DNA TGTGCCAGCAGCCCCAGGACAGGGGAAGGCTACACCTTC.

The V gene is TRBV6-5, the J gene TRBJ1-1; TRBD1 might be the D (6 bases). The CDR3 covers 15 residues. Germline CDR1 reads MNHEY; CDR2 reads SVGAGI. Trimming took off 2 bases at V and 4 bases at J, with 14 bases between the two ends. CDR3 nucleotides: TGTGCCAGCAGTTACATTCGGGTAGGGGGCACTGAAGCTTTCTTT. Amino acid sequence: CASSYIRVGGTEAFF.

The CDR3 loop reads CASSRGQSMRLNTEAFF. CDR3 bases: TGCGCCAGCAGCCGGGGACAGTCCATGAGGCTGAACACTGAAGCTTTCTTT. The gene calls are TRBV5-1 and TRBJ1-1; the match to TRBD1 covers 7 bases. This CDR3 has 17 residues. The V and J ends lost 4 bases and 0 bases, in that order; junction bases with no gene match: 12. The V gene's germline CDR1 is SGHRS and CDR2 YFSETQ.

The chain combines TRBV5-4 with TRBJ2-7; TRBD2 matches 7 bases. This CDR3 contains 15 residues. Germline V gene sequence: CDR1 SGHNT, CDR2 YYREEE (reference sequence). With 0 bases clipped from V and 5 bases from J, the junction kept 8 bases outside the gene matches. This CDR3 is CASSLGGGSINEQYF. The CDR3 nucleotides are TGTGCCAGCAGCTTGGGGGGCGGGAGTATCAACGAGCAGTACTTC.

This clone was observed a single time. The chain combines TRBV28 with TRBJ2-1, with D maybe TRBD1 (6 bases). The CDR3 sequence is 16 residues long. From germline, CDR1 is MDHEN and CDR2 SYDVKM. Trimming removed 3 bases from V and 7 bases from J, with 19 bases in between. The CDR3 coding sequence is TGTGCCAGCAGTTTTCTTTTCCCACAGGGTCCGAATGAGCAGTTCTTC. This translates into CASSFLFPQGPNEQFF.

This clone came up a few times. The rearrangement joins TRBV11-3 to TRBJ1-1, with a possible D match to TRBD1 (5 bases). Germline assignment: CDR1 SGHNT and CDR2 YENEEA. The V end lost 5 bases, the J end lost 0 bases, and 10 bases lay between the germline ends. This CDR3 is built from 14 residues. CDR3 sequence reads: CASSPGNVNTEAFF. The CDR3 DNA reads as TGTGCCAGCAGCCCAGGGAATGTGAACACTGAAGCTTTCTTT.

The chain recombines TRBV5-1 with TRBJ1-1; 7 positions match TRBD1. CDR1 SGHRS and CDR2 YFSETQ come from the germline V gene. The CDR3 has 15 residues. The J segment lost 5 bases and the V segment lost 4 bases, leaving 11 bases of the junction unmatched. The CDR3 sequence: CASSLGTVTGTEAFF. In DNA, the CDR3 is TGCGCCAGCAGCCTAGGGACAGTGACGGGGACTGAAGCTTTCTTT.

The chain joins TRBV15 to TRBJ2-5, with 7 bases lining up with TRBD2. CDR1 is LNHNV and CDR2 is YYDKDF in the germline V gene (reference sequence). This CDR3 comprises 14 residues. V was pared by 3 bases and J by 5 bases, with 6 bases of the junction left unmatched. The CDR3 is CATSRTSTAETQYF. CDR3 in DNA: TGTGCCACCAGCAGGACTAGCACCGCGGAGACCCAGTACTTC.

V gene TRBV5-4 combines with J gene TRBJ1-1; D is possibly TRBD1 (5 bases). The V gene's germline CDR1 is SGHNT and CDR2 YYREEE (reference sequence). The CDR3 consists of 16 residues. V lost 0 bases and J 5 bases, leaving 17 bases between the germline ends. CDR3 bases: TGTGCCAGCAGCTTGGTAGTTATCGGGGGTACAACTGAAGCTTTCTTT. Its protein is CASSLVVIGGTTEAFF.

This clone was counted a single time. J is TRBJ1-2 and V is TRBV2; D gene ambiguous. Germline values: CDR1 SNHLY, CDR2 FYNNEI. The CDR3 totals 14 residues. The V end was cut by 8 bases, the J end by 4 bases, with 17 bases between. DNA for the CDR3: TGTGCCAGCCTGCTCGAGGTCGGAGTCTATGGCTACACCTTC. Translation gives CASLLEVGVYGYTF. Filled out from reference TRBV2 and TRBJ1-2, the complete variable domain reads EPEVTQTPSHQVTQMGQEVILRCVPISNHLYFYWYRQILGQKVEFLVSFYNNEISEKSEIFDDQFSVERPDGSNFTLKIRSTKLEDSAMYFCASLLEVGVYGYTFGSGTRLTVV.

The V call is TRBV28, the J call TRBJ2-7; 7 nucleotides match TRBD1. J lost 5 bases, V lost 9 bases, and 13 bases had no gene match. Germline V gives CDR1 MDHEN, CDR2 SYDVKM. The length of the CDR3 is 14 residues. The CDR3 sequence: CASRDSRVSHEQYF. DNA of the CDR3: TGTGCCAGTAGGGACAGCAGAGTTTCCCACGAGCAGTACTTC.

The genes are TRBV9 and TRBJ1-3; D uncertain. This CDR3 contains 17 residues. The germline V gene has CDR1 SGDLS and CDR2 YYNGEE. The V gene lost 0 bases and the J gene lost 0 bases, with 13 bases spanning the gap. CDR3 region: CASSVATPGLSGNTIYF. In DNA form, the CDR3 reads TGTGCCAGCAGCGTAGCAACACCAGGCCTCTCTGGAAACACCATATATTTT. Complete variable domain (other parts from reference TRBV9 and TRBJ1-3): DSGVTQTPKHLITATGQRVTLRCSPRSGDLSVYWYQQSLDQGLQFLIQYYNGEERAKGNILERFSAQQFPDLHSELNLSSLELGDSALYFCASSVATPGLSGNTIYFGEGSWLTVV.

This chain uses TRBV5-1 with TRBJ2-3, with D uncertain. Germline CDR1 is SGHRS and CDR2 is YFSETQ. This CDR3 comprises 12 residues. The V end was cut by 7 bases, the J end by 6 bases, with 12 bases between. The CDR3 loop is CASFEDIDTQYF. In DNA form, the CDR3 reads TGCGCCAGCTTCGAGGATATCGATACGCAGTATTTT.

This chain links TRBV15 with TRBJ1-1; D gene uncertain. The ends were cut back, 3 bases at V and 3 bases at J, with 11 bases in the middle. This CDR3 contains 14 residues. CDR1 and CDR2 (germline): LNHNV, YYDKDF (reference sequence). CDR3 DNA: TGTGCCACCAGCAGTCACGGTCGTGACACTGAAGCTTTCTTT. It encodes CATSSHGRDTEAFF.

In DNA, the CDR3 is TGTGCCAGCAGTTACGACATCGGACGGGAGGGCTACACCTTC. Residues: CASSYDIGREGYTF. The chain combines TRBV6-5 with TRBJ1-2, with D uncertain. The CDR3 extends over 14 amino acids. Germline loops: CDR1 MNHEY, CDR2 SVGAGI. With 2 bases removed from V and 8 bases from J, the gap between germline ends came to 15 bases.

The chain's CDR3 is CASSEGLFTTDTQYF. In DNA, the CDR3 is TGTGCCAGCAGTGAGGGACTTTTCACGACAGATACGCAGTATTTT. The chain combines TRBV6-4 with TRBJ2-3; D is possibly TRBD2 (6 bases). This CDR3 contains 15 residues. CDR1 is MRHNA and CDR2 is SNTAGT in the germline V gene. Trimming took 3 bases from V and 3 from J, leaving 13 bases between them.

J is TRBJ2-3 and V is TRBV18; D remains ambiguous. Trimming left V 2 bases short and J 4 bases short, with 7 bases between. The CDR3 runs 13 residues. Germline CDR1 reads KGHSH; CDR2 reads LQKENI. The CDR3 here is CASSPAGADTQYF. The CDR3 region has the DNA TGTGCCAGCTCACCAGCCGGTGCAGATACGCAGTATTTT.

The rearrangement links TRBV13 to TRBJ2-5; D is uncertain. Germline V CDR1 and CDR2: PRHDT, FYEKMQ (reference sequence). The length of the CDR3 is 15 residues. V was pared by 6 bases and J by 5 bases, with 19 bases between. The CDR3 region is CASSESYIKWETQYF. The CDR3 nucleotides are TGTGCCAGCAGTGAAAGTTACATCAAGTGGGAGACCCAGTACTTC.

V gene TRBV7-2 combines with J gene TRBJ2-3; 8 bases match TRBD2. The V segment lost 5 bases and the J segment 0 bases; nucleotides outside the gene matches: 7. In germline, CDR1 is SGHTA, CDR2 FQGNSA. The CDR3 covers 16 residues. The CDR3 DNA sequence: TGTGCCAGCAGCCGTATAGCGGGATTGAGCACAGATACGCAGTATTTT. Protein: CASSRIAGLSTDTQYF. The entire variable domain, with the rest obtained from reference TRBV7-2 and TRBJ2-3, is as follows: GAGVSQSPSNKVTEKGKDVELRCDPISGHTALYWYRQSLGQGLEFLIYFQGNSAPDKSGLPSDRFSAERTGGSVSTLTIQRTQQEDSAVYLCASSRIAGLSTDTQYFGPGTRLTVL.

Only one count was recorded for this clone. The chain couples TRBV27 to TRBJ1-1, with 7 bases fitting TRBD1. The CDR3 contains 15 residues. The germline V gene has CDR1 MNHEY and CDR2 SMNVEV (reference sequence). J was trimmed by 0 bases and V by 6 bases; bases with no gene match: 7. The CDR3 region is CASRPRQGMNTEAFF. The CDR3 coding sequence is TGTGCCAGCAGACCACGACAGGGTATGAACACTGAAGCTTTCTTT.

The genes are TRBV7-3 and TRBJ1-4; D is unclear. The V end lost 8 bases, the J end lost 8 bases, and 18 bases lay between the germline ends. CDR1 is SGHTA and CDR2 is FQGTGA in the germline V gene. The CDR3 runs to 14 residues. CDR3 nucleotides: TGTGCCAGCTTCCCTAAGAGCGGAGGCGAAAAACTGTTTTTT. Translation gives CASFPKSGGEKLFF.

V and J are TRBV4-2 and TRBJ1-3, with D tentatively TRBD1 (6 bases). Germline V gene lookup returns CDR1 LGHNA and CDR2 YNFKEQ. The CDR3 runs 17 residues. V shed 2 bases and J shed 0 bases, with 14 bases lying between them. Here the CDR3 DNA reads TGTGCCAGCAGCCAAAGTTACAGGGACCGCTCTGGAAACACCATATATTTT. Encoded protein: CASSQSYRDRSGNTIYF.

V and J are TRBV7-2 and TRBJ2-7; the match to TRBD2 covers 8 bases. The CDR3 runs to 15 residues. Losses at the gene ends were 0 bases for V and 4 bases for J; bases not matched to a gene: 5. Germline-derived CDR1 and CDR2 are SGHTA and FQGNSA. CDR3 loop: CASSLAGTRNYEQYF. DNA of the CDR3: TGTGCCAGCAGCTTAGCCGGGACTAGGAATTACGAGCAGTACTTC.

CDR3 sequence: CASSGMGTAYNEQFF. The DNA for the CDR3 is TGTGCCAGCAGCGGCATGGGGACAGCCTACAATGAGCAGTTCTTC. This chain connects TRBV9 to TRBJ2-1; TRBD1 matches 7 bases. Unmatched junction bases numbered 5, after V lost 3 bases and J lost 2 bases. The CDR3 extends over 15 amino acids. Germline assignment: CDR1 SGDLS and CDR2 YYNGEE.

This rearrangement joins TRBV2 to TRBJ2-7; TRBD1 matches 10 bases. V lost 6 bases to trimming and J lost 3 bases; unmatched junction nucleotides: 14. The CDR3 covers 17 residues. CDR1 and CDR2 (germline): SNHLY, FYNNEI. The CDR3 DNA reads TGTGCCAGCAGGAGAAACCGGGACAGGGGTATGGTCTACGAGCAGTACTTC. Translating it yields CASRRNRDRGMVYEQYF.

The CDR3: CASSPRTGRSNQPQHF. The CDR3 DNA follows: TGTGCCAGCAGCCCGAGGACAGGGAGGAGCAATCAGCCCCAGCATTTT. The chain recombines TRBV7-9 with TRBJ1-5, with 8 bases fitting TRBD1. The germline V gene has CDR1 SEHNR and CDR2 FQNEAQ (reference sequence). The CDR3 is made up of 16 amino acids. The V and J ends lost 5 bases and 1 base, in that order; junction bases with no gene match: 7.

The J gene is TRBJ2-1, the V gene TRBV14, with D possibly being TRBD2 (5 bases). CDR1 SGHDN and CDR2 FVKESK come from the germline V gene. Trimming cost V 3 bases and J 1 base, with 13 bases left between them. This CDR3 has 16 amino acids. The CDR3 bases are TGTGCCAGCAGCCAGTCCCATTGGGAGTCCTACAATGAGCAGTTCTTC. It is translated as CASSQSHWESYNEQFF.

The V gene is TRBV25-1, the J gene TRBJ1-6, with D unclear. Germline loops: CDR1 MGHDK, CDR2 SYGVNS. The CDR3 totals 15 residues. V dropped 5 bases and J dropped 2 bases, with 10 bases sitting between them. CDR3 sequence (DNA): TGTGCCAGCAGTTCGGACTTAACCTATAATTCACCCCTCCACTTT. Its protein product is CASSSDLTYNSPLHF.

This clone was seen only once. The rearrangement joins TRBV19 to TRBJ1-2; TRBD1 might be the D (5 bases). CDR3 length: 11 residues. In germline, CDR1 is LNHDA, CDR2 SQIVND (reference sequence). Trimming stripped 9 bases from V and 11 bases from J, with 16 bases between. CDR3 sequence reads: CASQGNSWYTF. In nucleotides, the CDR3 is TGTGCCAGCCAGGGTAACTCTTGGTACACCTTC.

The rearrangement uses TRBV4-1 and TRBJ2-2; weak D call: TRBD1 (6 bases). The CDR3 contains 18 residues. V lost 1 base and J 3 bases, leaving 18 bases between the germline ends. Germline values: CDR1 MGHRA, CDR2 YSYEKL. CDR3 nucleotide sequence: TGCGCCAGCAGCCAAGGGACAGCCCCGGGCAAACACACCGGGGAGCTGTTTTTT. It is translated as CASSQGTAPGKHTGELFF.